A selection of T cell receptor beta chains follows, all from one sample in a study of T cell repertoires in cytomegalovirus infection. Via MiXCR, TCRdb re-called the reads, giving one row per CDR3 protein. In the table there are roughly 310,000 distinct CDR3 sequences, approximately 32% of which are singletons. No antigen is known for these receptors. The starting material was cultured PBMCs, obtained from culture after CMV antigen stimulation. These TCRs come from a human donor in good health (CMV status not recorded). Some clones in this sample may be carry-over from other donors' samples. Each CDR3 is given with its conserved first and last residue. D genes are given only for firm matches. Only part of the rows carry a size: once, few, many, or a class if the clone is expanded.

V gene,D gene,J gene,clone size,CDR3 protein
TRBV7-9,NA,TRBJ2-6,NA,CASSPGWSFGRSGANVLTF
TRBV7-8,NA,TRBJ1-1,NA,CASSLNAGFMNTEAFF
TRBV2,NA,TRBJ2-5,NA,CASGNSQETQYF
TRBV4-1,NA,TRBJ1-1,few,CASSQAVNTEAFF
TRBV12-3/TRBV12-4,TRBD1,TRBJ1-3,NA,CASSSTGAGNTIYF
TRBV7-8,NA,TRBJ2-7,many,CASSESGNGFRSYEQYF
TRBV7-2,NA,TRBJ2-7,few,CASRDGYEQYF
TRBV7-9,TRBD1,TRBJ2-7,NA,CASSLPRGQSYEQYF
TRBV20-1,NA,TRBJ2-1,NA,CSAGTRDTPFF
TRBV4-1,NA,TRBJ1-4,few,CASSQSGGTGRMIPEKLFF
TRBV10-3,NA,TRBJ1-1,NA,CAISEGTEAFF
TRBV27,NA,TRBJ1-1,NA,CASGDGLNTEAFF
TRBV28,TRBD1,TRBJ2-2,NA,CASSTPGTGAGGELFF
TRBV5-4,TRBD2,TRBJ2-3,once,CASSLQRGPDTQYF
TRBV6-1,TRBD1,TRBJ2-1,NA,CASSGRDRVYNEQFF
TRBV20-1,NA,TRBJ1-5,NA,CSAGTPSNQPQHF
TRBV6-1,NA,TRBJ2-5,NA,CASSEGVRTGTRGETQYF
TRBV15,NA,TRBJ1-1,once,CATSSLTGNTEAFF
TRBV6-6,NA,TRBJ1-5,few,CASSYDSRNQPQHF
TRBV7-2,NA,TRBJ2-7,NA,CASSPGGRLSREQYF
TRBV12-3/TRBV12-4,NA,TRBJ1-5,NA,CASSPSSGNNQPQHF
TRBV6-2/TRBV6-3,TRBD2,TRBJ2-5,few,CASSYSVGTSGERPQETQYF
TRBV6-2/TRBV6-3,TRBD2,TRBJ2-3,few,CASSYTGLATGAYF
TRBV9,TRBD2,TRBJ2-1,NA,CASSVQLAGRSSYNEQFF
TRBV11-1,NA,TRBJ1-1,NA,CASSFMRALNTEAFF
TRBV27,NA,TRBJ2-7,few,CASRGGPSIEEQYF
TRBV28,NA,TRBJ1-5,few,CASSLLWQPQHF
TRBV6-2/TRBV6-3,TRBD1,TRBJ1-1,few,CASSYQDRVVPRAFF
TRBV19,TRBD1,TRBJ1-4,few,CASKATGSFEKLFF
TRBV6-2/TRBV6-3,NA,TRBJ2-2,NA,CASRPLANTGELFF
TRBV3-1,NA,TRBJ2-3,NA,CASSPGLPRGTQYF
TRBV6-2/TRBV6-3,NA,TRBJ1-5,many,CASHLRGSNQPQHF
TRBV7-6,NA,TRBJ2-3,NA,CASSLWREPDTQYF
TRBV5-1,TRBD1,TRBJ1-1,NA,CASSLEGQPNTEAFF
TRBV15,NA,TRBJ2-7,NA,CATSREIGRYEQYF
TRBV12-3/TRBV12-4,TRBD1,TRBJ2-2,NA,CASSLWLGTGTGGTGELFF
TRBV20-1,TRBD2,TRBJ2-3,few,CSAPLLGLAGTDTQYF
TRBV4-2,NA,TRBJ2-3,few,CASSQERGGVSTDTQYF
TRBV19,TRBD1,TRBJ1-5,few,CASSIATGGFQPQHF
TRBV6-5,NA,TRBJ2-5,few,CASSSTRSTETQYF
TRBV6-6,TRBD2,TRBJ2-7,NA,CATRTSGSVTFLGYEQYF
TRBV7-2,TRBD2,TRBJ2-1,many,CASSLVAGGYNEQFF
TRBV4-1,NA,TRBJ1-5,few,CASSQEYGNQPQHF
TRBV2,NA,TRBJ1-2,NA,CASSLGFFYGYTF
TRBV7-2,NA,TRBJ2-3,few,CASSLGQGSTDTQYF
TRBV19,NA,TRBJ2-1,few,CASTLEGSTSYNEQFF
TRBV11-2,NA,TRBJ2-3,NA,CASSSYRARNTQYF
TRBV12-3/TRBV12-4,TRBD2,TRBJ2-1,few,CASSSREGNNEQFF
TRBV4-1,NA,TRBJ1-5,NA,CASSQDKRSYSNQPQHF
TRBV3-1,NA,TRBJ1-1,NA,CASSQIENTEAFF
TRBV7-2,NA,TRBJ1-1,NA,CASSLVGGADTEAFF
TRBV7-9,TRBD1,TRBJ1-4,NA,CASSLAPGGQGGAFNEKLFF
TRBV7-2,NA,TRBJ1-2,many,CASSLQVLHYGYTF
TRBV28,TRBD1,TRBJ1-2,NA,CASSSGTGRGGYTF
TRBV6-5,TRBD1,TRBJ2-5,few,CASGSWDRRGGTQYF
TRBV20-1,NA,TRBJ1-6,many,CSARDRNYNSPLHF
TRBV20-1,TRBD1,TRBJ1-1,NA,CSARDFRQGNTEAFF
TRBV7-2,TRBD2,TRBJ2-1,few,CASSFHSGSSYNEQFF
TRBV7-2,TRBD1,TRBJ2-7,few,CASSLMTGQGEQYF
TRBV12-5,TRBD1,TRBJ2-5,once,CASGQTGVRETQYF